The source of this TCR beta chain is a study of PD-1 blockade in classical Hodgkin lymphoma. Whole-study findings and limits: Possibly reflecting disease activity or prior therapy, repertoire differences have causes that remain undefined. Anyone who began nivolumab under 1 year after ASCT was excluded. CD8+ TCR diversity did not rise significantly by C4D1, unlike CD4+.

Generated by immunoSEQ multiplex PCR, the TCRdb table keeps only in-frame clones and is missing some. The sample yields about 40,000 clones, 80% to 90% seen once. Each patient relapsed following autologous stem cell transplantation, and prior brentuximab vedotin exposure differed. The CDR3 loop spans 14 amino acids. V lost 1 base and J 7 bases, leaving 13 bases between the germline ends. Germline V lookup: CDR1 SGHNT, CDR2 YENEEA. This clone was counted a single time. Its antigen remains unknown. The sequence derives from a human donor with classical Hodgkin lymphoma. The chain recombines TRBV11-3 with TRBJ1-2; D may be TRBD1 (5 bases). The source material was peripheral blood mononuclear cells (PBMCs), sampled before the second cycle of nivolumab. CDR3 in amino acids: CASSLGSGRGGYTF. The DNA for the CDR3 is TGTGCCAGCAGCTTAGGCTCAGGGAGGGGTGGCTACACCTTC. Full variable domain (outside the CDR3, taken from reference TRBV11-3 and TRBJ1-2): EAGVVQSPRYKIIEKKQPVAFWCNPISGHNTLYWYLQNLGQGPELLIRYENEEAVDDSQLPKDRFSAERLKGVDSTLKIQPAELGDSAVYLCASSLGSGRGGYTFGSGTRLTVV.